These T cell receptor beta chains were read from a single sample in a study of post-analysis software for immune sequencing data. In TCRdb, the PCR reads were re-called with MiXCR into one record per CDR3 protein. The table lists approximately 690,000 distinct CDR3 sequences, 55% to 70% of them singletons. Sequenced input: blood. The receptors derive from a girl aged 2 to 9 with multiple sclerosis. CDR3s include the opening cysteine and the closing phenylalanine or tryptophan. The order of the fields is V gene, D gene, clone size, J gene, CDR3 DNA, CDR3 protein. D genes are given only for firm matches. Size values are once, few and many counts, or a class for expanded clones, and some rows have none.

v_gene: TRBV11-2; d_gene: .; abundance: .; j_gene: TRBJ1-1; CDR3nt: TGTGCCAGCAGCCCCTCTGGACAGAGGGCTTTCTTT; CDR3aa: CASSPSGQRAFF
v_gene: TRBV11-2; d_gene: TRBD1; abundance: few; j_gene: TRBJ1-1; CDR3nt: TGTGCCAGCAGCATTGCTCCAGGGGGCGTCTCAGAGGCTTTCTTT; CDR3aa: CASSIAPGGVSEAFF
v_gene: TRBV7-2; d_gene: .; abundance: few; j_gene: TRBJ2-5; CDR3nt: TGTGCCAGCAGCTTACAGCGTACAGAGACCCAGTACTTC; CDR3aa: CASSLQRTETQYF
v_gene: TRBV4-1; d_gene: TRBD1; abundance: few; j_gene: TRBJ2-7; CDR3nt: TGCGCCAGCAGCGAATCCGGGACAGGGGGCTACGAGCAGTACTTC; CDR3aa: CASSESGTGGYEQYF
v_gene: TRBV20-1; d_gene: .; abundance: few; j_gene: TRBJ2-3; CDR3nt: TGCAGTGCTAGAGATGCTAGGATGGTGACGTTAGATACGCAGTATTTT; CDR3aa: CSARDARMVTLDTQYF
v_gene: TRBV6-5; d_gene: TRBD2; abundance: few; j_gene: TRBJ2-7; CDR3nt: TGTGCCAGCAGTTACTCCGAAGCAGGTAGCGGGCTAACATACGAGCAGTACTTC; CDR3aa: CASSYSEAGSGLTYEQYF
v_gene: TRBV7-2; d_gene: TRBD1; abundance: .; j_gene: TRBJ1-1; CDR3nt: TGTGCCAGCAGCTTACCTCGGGACAGCCGGAGGAACACTGAAGCTTTCTTT; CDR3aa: CASSLPRDSRRNTEAFF
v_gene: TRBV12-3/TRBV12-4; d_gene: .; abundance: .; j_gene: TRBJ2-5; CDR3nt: TGTGCCAGCAGTTTAGGATCGCAGGCAGAGACCCAGTACTTC; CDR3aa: CASSLGSQAETQYF
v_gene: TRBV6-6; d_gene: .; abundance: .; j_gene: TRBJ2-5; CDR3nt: TGTGCCAGCCGACCCACCCTTCGACCCGGAGAGACCCAGTACTTC; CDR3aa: CASRPTLRPGETQYF
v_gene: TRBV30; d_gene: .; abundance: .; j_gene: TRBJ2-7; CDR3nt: TGTGCCTGGAGTAGTCCCTACGAGCAGTACTTC; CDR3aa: CAWSSPYEQYF
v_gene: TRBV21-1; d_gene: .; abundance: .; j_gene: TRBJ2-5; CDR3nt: TGTGCCAGCAGACCGACGGCGGGACTAGCGGGAGAAACTGAAAAGACCCAGTACTTC; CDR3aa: CASRPTAGLAGETEKTQYF
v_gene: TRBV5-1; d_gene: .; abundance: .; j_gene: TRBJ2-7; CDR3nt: TGCGCCAGCAGCTTGGGACAGGACCACGAGCAGTACTTC; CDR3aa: CASSLGQDHEQYF
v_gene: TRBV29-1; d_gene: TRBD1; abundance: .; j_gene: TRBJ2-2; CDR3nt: TGCAGCGTTCTATCAGGGGGAGCGAACACCGGGGAGCTGTTTTTT; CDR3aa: CSVLSGGANTGELFF
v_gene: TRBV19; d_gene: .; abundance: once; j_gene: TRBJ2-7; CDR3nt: TGTGCCAGTAGTCGGCAGGGGAATGCCTACGAGCAGTACTTC; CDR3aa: CASSRQGNAYEQYF
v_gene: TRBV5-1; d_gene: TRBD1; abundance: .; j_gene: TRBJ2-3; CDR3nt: TGCGCCAGCAGTATTCAGGGGGCAGATACGCAGTATTTT; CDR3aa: CASSIQGADTQYF
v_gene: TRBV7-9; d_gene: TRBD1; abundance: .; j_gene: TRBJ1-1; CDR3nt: TGTGCCAGCAGCTTAGTGGACAGGGTAGGGGAAGCTTTCTTT; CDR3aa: CASSLVDRVGEAFF
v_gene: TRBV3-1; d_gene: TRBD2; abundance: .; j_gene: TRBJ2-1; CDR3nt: TGTGCCAGCAGCCCAATAGCGGGAGGGTACAATGAGCAGTTCTTC; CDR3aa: CASSPIAGGYNEQFF
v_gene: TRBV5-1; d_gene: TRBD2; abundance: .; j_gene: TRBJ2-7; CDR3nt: TGCGCCAGCAGCTTGATTAGCGGGAGGGCCTCCGAGCAGTACTTC; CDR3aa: CASSLISGRASEQYF
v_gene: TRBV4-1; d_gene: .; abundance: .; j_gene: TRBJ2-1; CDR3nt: TGCGCCAGCACCGGTGGGTCGGGCCTATACAATGAGCAGTTCTTC; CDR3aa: CASTGGSGLYNEQFF
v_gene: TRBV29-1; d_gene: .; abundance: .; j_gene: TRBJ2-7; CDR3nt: TGCAGCGTTGAAGGGGGAAGGACCTACGAGCAGTACTTC; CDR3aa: CSVEGGRTYEQYF
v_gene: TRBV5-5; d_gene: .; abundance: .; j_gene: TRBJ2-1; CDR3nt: TGTGCCAGCAGTTCGACGGTTAATGAGCAGTTCTTC; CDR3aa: CASSSTVNEQFF
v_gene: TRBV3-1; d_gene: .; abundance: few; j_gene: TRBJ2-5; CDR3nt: TGTGCCAGCAGCCAAGATAGGGTCCAGAGCCAAGAGACCCAGTACTTC; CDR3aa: CASSQDRVQSQETQYF
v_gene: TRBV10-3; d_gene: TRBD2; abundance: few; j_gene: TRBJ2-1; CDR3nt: TGTGCCATCAGTGGTTCTAGCGGGACTCCTAATGAGCAGTTCTTC; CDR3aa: CAISGSSGTPNEQFF
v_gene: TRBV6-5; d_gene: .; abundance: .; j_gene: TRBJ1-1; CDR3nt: TGCGCCAGCAGTTACTCGCGGCAGGACGAAGCTTTCTTT; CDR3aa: CASSYSRQDEAFF
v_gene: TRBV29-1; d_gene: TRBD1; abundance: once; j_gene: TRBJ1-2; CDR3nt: TGCAGCGTCACACAGGGGGTTGACTATGGCTACACCTTC; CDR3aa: CSVTQGVDYGYTF
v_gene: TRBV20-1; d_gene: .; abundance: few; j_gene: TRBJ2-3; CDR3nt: TGCAGTGCCCCCAGCCCCCCCAGCACAGATACGCAGTATTTT; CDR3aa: CSAPSPPSTDTQYF
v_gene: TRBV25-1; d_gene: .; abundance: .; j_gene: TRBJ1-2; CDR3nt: TGTGCCAGCAGTGAATCTGGGTTATCTGGTTTTGACTATGGCTACACCTTC; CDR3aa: CASSESGLSGFDYGYTF
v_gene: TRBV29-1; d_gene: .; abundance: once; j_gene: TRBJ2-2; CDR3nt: TGCAGCGTTGGCGGAGCGAACACCGGGGAGCTGTTTTTT; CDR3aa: CSVGGANTGELFF
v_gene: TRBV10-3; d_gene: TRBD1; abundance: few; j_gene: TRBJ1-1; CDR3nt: TGTGCCATCAGCGCCGGGACAGGGGGTCGGAACACTGAAGCTTTCTTT; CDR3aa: CAISAGTGGRNTEAFF
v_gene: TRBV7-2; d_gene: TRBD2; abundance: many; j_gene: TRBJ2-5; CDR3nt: TGTGCCAGCAGCTTAGTAGCGGGGGGTCAAGAGACCCAGTACTTC; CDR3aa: CASSLVAGGQETQYF
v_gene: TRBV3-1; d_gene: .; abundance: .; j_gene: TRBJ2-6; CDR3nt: TGTGCCAGCAGCCAAGATGGGATGGGAGTTAGCTCTGGGGCCAACGTCCTGACTTTC; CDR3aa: CASSQDGMGVSSGANVLTF
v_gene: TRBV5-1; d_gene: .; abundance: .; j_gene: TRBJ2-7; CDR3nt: TGCGCCAGCAGCTTGGGAGCGGGTCGGCGCTACGAGCAGTACTTC; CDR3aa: CASSLGAGRRYEQYF
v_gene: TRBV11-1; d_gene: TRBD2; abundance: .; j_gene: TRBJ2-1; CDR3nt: TGTGCCAGCAGCTTAGAACTAGCGGGGGGGCATGAGCAGTTCTTC; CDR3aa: CASSLELAGGHEQFF
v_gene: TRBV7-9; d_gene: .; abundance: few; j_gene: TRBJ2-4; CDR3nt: TGTGCCAGCAGCCAACCCATAGCCAAAAACATTCAGTACTTC; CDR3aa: CASSQPIAKNIQYF
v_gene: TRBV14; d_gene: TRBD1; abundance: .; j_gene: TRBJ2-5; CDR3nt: TGTGCCAGCAGCCGGACAGGGGACAAGACCCAGTACTTC; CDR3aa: CASSRTGDKTQYF
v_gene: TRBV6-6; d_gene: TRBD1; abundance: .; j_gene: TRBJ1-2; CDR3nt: TGTGCCAGCAGTCCGACAGGGGGCTTAGAGGGCTACACCTTC; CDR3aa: CASSPTGGLEGYTF
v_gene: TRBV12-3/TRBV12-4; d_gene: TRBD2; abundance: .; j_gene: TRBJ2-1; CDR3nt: TGTGCCAGCAGATGGACTAGCGGGAGGGCCGCGTACAATGAGCAGTTCTTC; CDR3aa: CASRWTSGRAAYNEQFF
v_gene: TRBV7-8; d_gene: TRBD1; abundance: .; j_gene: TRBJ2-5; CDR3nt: TGTGCCAGCAGCAGACAGGGTAGGGGAAACCAAGAGACCCAGTACTTC; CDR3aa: CASSRQGRGNQETQYF
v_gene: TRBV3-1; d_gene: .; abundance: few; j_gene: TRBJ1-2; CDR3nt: TGTGCCAGCAGCCAAGTAATCGCCGGAGGAGAGTATGGCTACACCTTC; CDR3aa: CASSQVIAGGEYGYTF
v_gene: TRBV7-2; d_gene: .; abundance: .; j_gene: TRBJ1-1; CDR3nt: TGTGCCAGCAGCTTAGCGGGCAGGGCAGGATCGGAAGCTTTCTTT; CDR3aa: CASSLAGRAGSEAFF
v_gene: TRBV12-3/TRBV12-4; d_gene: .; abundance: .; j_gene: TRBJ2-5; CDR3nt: TGTGCCAGCAGAACAGGACAGGACCCCGCGGGACAGACCCAGTACTTC; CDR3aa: CASRTGQDPAGQTQYF
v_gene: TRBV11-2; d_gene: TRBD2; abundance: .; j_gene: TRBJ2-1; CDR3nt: TGTGCCAGCAGCAACCCCTGGCTAGCGGGAGCAGTTGAGCAGTTCTTC; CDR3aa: CASSNPWLAGAVEQFF
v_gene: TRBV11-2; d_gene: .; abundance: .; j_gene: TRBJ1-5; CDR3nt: TGTGCCAGCAGCTTAGCCCACGCCACGGACCAGCGGCATTTT; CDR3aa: CASSLAHATDQRHF
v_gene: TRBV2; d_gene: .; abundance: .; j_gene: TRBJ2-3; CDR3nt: TGTGCCAGCAGTAGATTCGGGAGCACAGATACGCAGTATTTT; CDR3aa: CASSRFGSTDTQYF
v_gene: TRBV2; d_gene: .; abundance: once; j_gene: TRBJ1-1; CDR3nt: TGTGCCAGCGGATCTGAAGGGTCCACTGAAGCTTTCTTT; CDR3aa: CASGSEGSTEAFF
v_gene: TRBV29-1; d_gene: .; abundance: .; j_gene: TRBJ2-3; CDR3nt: TGCAGCGTCTCGGGAGGGAGGGGGCGTACAGATACGCAGTATTTT; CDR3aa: CSVSGGRGRTDTQYF
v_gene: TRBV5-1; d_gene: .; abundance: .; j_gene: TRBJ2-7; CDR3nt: TGCGCCAGCAGCTTGGGTGGAACAGCAAAGACCTACGAGCAGTACTTC; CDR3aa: CASSLGGTAKTYEQYF
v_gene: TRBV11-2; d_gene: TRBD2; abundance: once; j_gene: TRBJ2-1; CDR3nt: TGTGCCAGCAGCCGACAGCGGGAGGACTACAATGAGCAGTTCTTC; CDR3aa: CASSRQREDYNEQFF
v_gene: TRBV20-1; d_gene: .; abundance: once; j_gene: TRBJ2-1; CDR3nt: TGCGGTGCCAGAGGTGCCGACAGCTCCTACAATGAGCAGTTCTTC; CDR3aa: CGARGADSSYNEQFF
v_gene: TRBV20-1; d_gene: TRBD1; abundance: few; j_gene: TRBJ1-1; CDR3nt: TGCAGTGCTGGTAAACGGGGACAGTCGCCTTTGAACACTGAAGCTTTCTTT; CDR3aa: CSAGKRGQSPLNTEAFF
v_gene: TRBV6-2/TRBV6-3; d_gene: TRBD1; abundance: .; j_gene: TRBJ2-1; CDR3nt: TGTGCCAGCAGATTCAGGGGGAACTCCTACAATGAGCAGTTCTTC; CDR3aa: CASRFRGNSYNEQFF
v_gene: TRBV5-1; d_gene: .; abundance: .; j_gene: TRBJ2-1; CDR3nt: TGCGCCAGCAGCCCGGTGGCTACAGACAATGAGCAGTTCTTC; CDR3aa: CASSPVATDNEQFF
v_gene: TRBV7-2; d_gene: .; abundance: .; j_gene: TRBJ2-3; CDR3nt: TGTGCCAGCAGCTTAGCCCGAACCACAGATACGCAGTATTTT; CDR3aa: CASSLARTTDTQYF